This TCR beta chain originates from a study of radiotherapy plus CTLA-4 blockade in lung cancer. For the study at large: Among patients, about 20% showed objective responses, and 31% had disease control. Study-wide results and limits: Clones of tumor-derived TCRs expanded in blood after radiotherapy plus ipilimumab.

The assay was immunoSEQ multiplex PCR, and TCRdb's table has in-frame clones only and misses some. The sample holds about 110,000 clones, 70% to 90% seen once. J lost 7 bases, V lost 3 bases, and 9 bases had no gene match. Germline-derived CDR1 and CDR2 are SNHLY and FYNNEI. The CDR3 spans 16 residues. On this clone: Its antigen remains unidentified.

This chain links TRBV2 with TRBJ2-4; 10 nucleotides agree with TRBD1. Sequencing was performed on peripheral blood, taken from a patient treated with radiotherapy plus ipilimumab. This TCR was recovered from a human donor with non-small cell lung cancer that progressed on radiotherapy plus ipilimumab. Some clones in this sample may be carry-over from other donors' samples. CDR3 nucleotide sequence: TGTGCCAGCAGTGAGAGGGCCGGGACAGGGGTGAACATTCAGTACTTC. It specifies CASSERAGTGVNIQYF.